This passage covers 14 T cell receptor beta chains from one sample sequenced in a study of blood T cells in healthy people across ages. The authors ran a second PCR of about 7 to 11 cycles using a sample-barcoded 5' primer and a J-beta primer mix. TCRdb re-called the 5' RACE reads through MiXCR, storing one row per CDR3 protein. This sample carries about 1.6 million distinct CDR3 sequences, 30% to 35% of them seen once, and the ten largest clones take approximately 10%. The material sequenced was blood. The receptors derive from a woman between 25 and 40 years old in good health.

V and J are TRBV10-3 and TRBJ1-1; D unclear. Trimming shortened V by 6 bases and J by 3 bases, and 14 bases separated the two germline ends. Germline loops: CDR1 ENHRY, CDR2 SYGVKD. There are 14 residues in the CDR3. The CDR3: CAIRIDPGDTEAFF. CDR3 sequence (DNA): TGTGCCATCAGGATCGACCCTGGGGACACTGAAGCTTTCTTT.

The J gene is TRBJ2-3, the V gene TRBV5-1; 13 bases are shared with TRBD2. CDR1 SGHRS and CDR2 YFSETQ come from the germline V gene. J lost 4 bases, V lost 4 bases, and 6 bases had no gene match. The CDR3 is made up of 16 amino acids. CDR3 amino acids: CASSPGLAGAPDTQYF. The CDR3 DNA is TGCGCCAGCAGCCCCGGACTAGCGGGAGCCCCAGATACGCAGTATTTT. The full variable domain, with the rest looked up from reference TRBV5-1 and TRBJ2-3, is KAGVTQTPRYLIKTRGQQVTLSCSPISGHRSVSWYQQTPGQGLQFLFEYFSETQRNKGNFPGRFSGRQFSNSRSEMNVSTLELGDSALYLCASSPGLAGAPDTQYFGPGTRLTVL.

This clonotype was counted between two and nine times. V usage is TRBV20-1 and J usage is TRBJ1-1; D is unresolved. This CDR3 is 11 amino acids long. The V and J ends lost 5 bases and 7 bases respectively, with 11 bases between them. In germline, CDR1 is DFQATT, CDR2 SNEGSKA (reference sequence). CDR3 DNA sequence: TGCAGTGCTCCTAGGTACAGTGAAGCTTTCTTT. Encoded protein: CSAPRYSEAFF.

This clonotype was seen only a few times. V and J are TRBV4-2 and TRBJ1-4; 7 bases agree with TRBD1. The CDR3 is made up of 14 amino acids. Germline CDR1 is LGHNA and CDR2 is YNFKEQ. The trim removed 3 bases at V and 13 bases at J, leaving 11 bases unmatched. The DNA of the CDR3 is TGTGCCAGCAGCCAGGACATCCATCAGGGGGTACTGTTTTTT. Encoded protein: CASSQDIHQGVLFF.

The chain links TRBV20-1 to TRBJ2-5, with 12 bases matching TRBD2. Germline V gene sequence: CDR1 DFQATT, CDR2 SNEGSKA (reference sequence). J lost 4 bases, V lost 4 bases, and 4 bases had no gene match. This CDR3 spans 14 amino acids. The CDR3 here is CSATSGGASETQYF. CDR3 nucleotide sequence: TGCAGTGCTACTAGCGGGGGGGCGTCAGAGACCCAGTACTTC.

This clonotype showed up just once. The chain combines TRBV4-1 with TRBJ2-5; D remains ambiguous. There are 14 residues in the CDR3. Trimming took off 6 bases at V and 4 bases at J, with 15 bases between the two ends. The V gene's germline CDR1 is MGHRA and CDR2 YSYEKL. CDR3 amino acids: CASSSPVLGETQYF. The CDR3 DNA follows: TGCGCCAGCAGTTCTCCGGTGTTGGGAGAGACCCAGTACTTC.

V and J are TRBV5-1 and TRBJ2-2; D might be TRBD1 or TRBD2, each matching 6 bases. The length of the CDR3 is 15 residues. Germline CDR1 is SGHRS and CDR2 is YFSETQ. V was clipped by 4 bases and J by 4 bases, with 14 bases between them. This chain's CDR3 is CASSATGGPTGELFF. In DNA, the CDR3 is TGCGCCAGCAGCGCCACTGGGGGGCCCACCGGGGAGCTGTTTTTT.

The chain recombines TRBV20-1 with TRBJ2-7, with 8 bases that match TRBD1. The germline CDR1 and CDR2 sequences are DFQATT and SNEGSKA (reference sequence). Trimming took 8 bases from V and 0 from J; bases not matched to a gene: 9. This CDR3 has 14 residues. The CDR3 loop is CSSHGQGFSYEQYF. CDR3 DNA: TGCAGTTCACACGGACAGGGATTCTCCTACGAGCAGTACTTC.

The table lists this clonotype with a few counts. This chain links TRBV7-3 with TRBJ2-7, with TRBD1 matching 10 bases. After removal of 5 bases from V and 3 bases from J, the junction contained 7 bases not matched to a gene. The CDR3 has 15 residues. CDR1 and CDR2 (germline): SGHTA, FQGTGA. The DNA for the CDR3 is TGTGCCAGCAGCCTAAGACAGGGGGCAATCTACGAGCAGTACTTC. Translation gives CASSLRQGAIYEQYF.

CDR3 in DNA: TGTGCCAGCAGCGCAACAGGGGCAGCTTTCTTT. Protein: CASSATGAAFF. The chain has TRBV6-1 and TRBJ1-1, with 7 bases fitting TRBD1. V shed 6 bases, J shed 10 bases, and the junction held 5 bases outside the gene matches. CDR1 and CDR2 from the germline V gene are MNHNS and SASEGT. This CDR3 has 11 amino acids.

This clonotype was seen a handful of times. The rearrangement joins TRBV5-1 to TRBJ2-3, with D perhaps matching TRBD2 (5 bases). V lost 6 bases to trimming and J lost 2 bases, with 13 bases between them. The CDR3 is made up of 14 amino acids. Germline CDR1 reads SGHRS; CDR2 reads YFSETQ. Here the CDR3 reads CASTREGLTDTQYF. The CDR3 coding sequence is TGCGCCAGCACAAGAGAGGGTCTCACAGATACGCAGTATTTT.

The V call is TRBV20-1, the J call TRBJ2-7; 12 positions agree with TRBD2. Germline V gives CDR1 DFQATT, CDR2 SNEGSKA (reference sequence). The CDR3 runs to 18 residues. J lost 6 bases, V lost 0 bases, and 15 bases had no gene match. CDR3 residues: CSARDAGKSTSGSSEQYF. The CDR3 DNA sequence: TGCAGTGCTAGAGATGCGGGGAAATCGACTAGCGGGAGCTCCGAGCAGTACTTC.

In this sample, this clonotype turned up many times. This rearrangement joins TRBV28 to TRBJ2-7; 9 bases are a match to TRBD1. The CDR3 totals 13 residues. Germline V gene data show CDR1 as MDHEN and CDR2 as SYDVKM. Losses at the gene ends were 6 bases for V and 3 bases for J; bases not matched to a gene: 3. This CDR3 is CASRPGQGYEQYF. In nucleotides, the CDR3 is TGTGCCAGCAGACCGGGACAGGGCTACGAGCAGTACTTC.

The CDR3, as DNA: TGCAGTGCTAGACAAGACCCCTGGACTAGCGGCACCGGGGAGCTGTTTTTT. Protein product: CSARQDPWTSGTGELFF. V usage is TRBV20-1 and J usage is TRBJ2-2; 10 bases are a match to TRBD2. Germline V gene sequence: CDR1 DFQATT, CDR2 SNEGSKA (reference sequence). The CDR3 loop spans 17 amino acids. V was clipped by 2 bases and J by 4 bases; unmatched bases: 10.